A single TCR beta chain is shown here with its context. The antigen remains unidentified. The data derive from a study of cytomegalovirus exposure and HLA in healthy donors. Findings and caveats of the study: For most TCR beta V segments, an earlier analysis put the productive rate at about 90% or about 30% of the time.

A multiplex PCR was run with 60 Vbeta primers and 13 Jbeta primers. Generated by immunoSEQ multiplex PCR, the TCRdb table keeps only in-frame clones and is missing some. The repertoire holds about 180,000 clones, with 82% as singletons. The CDR3 has 14 amino acids. Germline CDR1 is LNHDA and CDR2 is SQIVND (reference sequence). Unmatched junction bases numbered 6, after V lost 7 bases and J lost 3 bases. This clonotype originated in a man aged 35-49 years in good health and CMV-seronegative. This chain links TRBV19 with TRBJ2-5; 9 bases are a match to TRBD1. The source material was PBMCs. In nucleotides, the CDR3 is TGTGCCAGTACCAAGGGGACAGGGAAAGAGACCCAGTACTTC. It codes for CASTKGTGKETQYF.